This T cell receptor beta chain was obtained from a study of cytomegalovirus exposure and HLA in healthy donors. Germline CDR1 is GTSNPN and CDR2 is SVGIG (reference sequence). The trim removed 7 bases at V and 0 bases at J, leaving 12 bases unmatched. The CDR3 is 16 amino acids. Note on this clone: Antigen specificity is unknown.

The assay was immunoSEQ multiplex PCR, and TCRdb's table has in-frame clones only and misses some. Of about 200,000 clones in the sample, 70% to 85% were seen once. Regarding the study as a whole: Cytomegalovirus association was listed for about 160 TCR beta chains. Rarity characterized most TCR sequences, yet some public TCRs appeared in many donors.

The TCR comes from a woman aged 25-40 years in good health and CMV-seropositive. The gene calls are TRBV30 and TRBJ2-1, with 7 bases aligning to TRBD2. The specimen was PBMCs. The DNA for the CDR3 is TGTGCCTCGAGGCCTACTAGCGCCAGCTCCTACAATGAGCAGTTCTTC. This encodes CASRPTSASSYNEQFF. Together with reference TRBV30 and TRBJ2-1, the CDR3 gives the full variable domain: SQTIHQWPATLVQPVGSPLSLECTVEGTSNPNLYWYRQAAGRGLQLLFYSVGIGQISSEVPQNLSASRPQDRQFILSSKKLLLSDSGFYLCASRPTSASSYNEQFFGPGTRLTVL.